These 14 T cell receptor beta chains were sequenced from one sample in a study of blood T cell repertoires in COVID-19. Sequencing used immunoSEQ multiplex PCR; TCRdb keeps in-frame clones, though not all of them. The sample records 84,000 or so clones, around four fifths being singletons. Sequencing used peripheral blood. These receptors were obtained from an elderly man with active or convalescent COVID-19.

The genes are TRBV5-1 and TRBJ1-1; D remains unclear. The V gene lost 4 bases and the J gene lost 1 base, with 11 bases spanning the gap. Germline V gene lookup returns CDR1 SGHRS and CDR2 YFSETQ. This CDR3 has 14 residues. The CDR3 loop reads CASSQPTGNTEAFF. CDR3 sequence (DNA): TGCGCCAGCAGCCAGCCCACGGGGAACACTGAAGCTTTCTTT. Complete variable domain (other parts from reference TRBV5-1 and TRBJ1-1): KAGVTQTPRYLIKTRGQQVTLSCSPISGHRSVSWYQQTPGQGLQFLFEYFSETQRNKGNFPGRFSGRQFSNSRSEMNVSTLELGDSALYLCASSQPTGNTEAFFGQGTRLTVV.

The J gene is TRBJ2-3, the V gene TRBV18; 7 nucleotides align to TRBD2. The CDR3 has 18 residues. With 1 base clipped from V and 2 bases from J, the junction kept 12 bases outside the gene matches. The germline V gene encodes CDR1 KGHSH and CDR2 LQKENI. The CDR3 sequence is CASSPQAPAGRATDTQYF. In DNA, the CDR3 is TGTGCCAGCTCACCACAGGCTCCGGCAGGGAGGGCCACAGATACGCAGTATTTT.

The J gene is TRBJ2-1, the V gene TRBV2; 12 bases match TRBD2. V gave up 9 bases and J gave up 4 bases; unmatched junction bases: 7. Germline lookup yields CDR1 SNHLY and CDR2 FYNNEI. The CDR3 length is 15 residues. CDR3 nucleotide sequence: TGTGCCAGAAACCTAGCGGGGGGGGAGTACAATGAGCAGTTCTTC. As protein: CARNLAGGEYNEQFF.

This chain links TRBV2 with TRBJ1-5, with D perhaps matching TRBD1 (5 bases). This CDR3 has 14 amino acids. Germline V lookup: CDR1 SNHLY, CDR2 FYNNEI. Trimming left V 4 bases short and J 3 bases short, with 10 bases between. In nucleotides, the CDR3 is TGTGCCAGCAGTGGGGGCAGAACCAATCAGCCCCAGCATTTT. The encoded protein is CASSGGRTNQPQHF.

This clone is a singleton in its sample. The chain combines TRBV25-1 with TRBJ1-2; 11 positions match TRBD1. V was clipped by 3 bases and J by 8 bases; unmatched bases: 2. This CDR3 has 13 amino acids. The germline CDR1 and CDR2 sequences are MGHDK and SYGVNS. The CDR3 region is CASSDRTGGGYTF. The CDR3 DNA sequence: TGTGCCAGCAGTGACAGGACAGGGGGCGGCTACACCTTC.

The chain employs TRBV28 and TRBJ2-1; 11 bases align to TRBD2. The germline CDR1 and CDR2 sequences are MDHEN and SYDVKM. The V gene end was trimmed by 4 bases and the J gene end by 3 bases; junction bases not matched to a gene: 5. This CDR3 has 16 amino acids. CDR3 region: CASSSRLAGNYNEQFF. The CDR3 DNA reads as TGTGCCAGCAGTTCCCGACTAGCGGGGAACTACAATGAGCAGTTCTTC.

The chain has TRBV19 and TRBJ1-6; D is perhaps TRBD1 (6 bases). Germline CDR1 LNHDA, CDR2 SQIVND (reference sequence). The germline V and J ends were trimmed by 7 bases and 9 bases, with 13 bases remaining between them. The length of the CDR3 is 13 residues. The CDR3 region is CASKDSFVSPLHF. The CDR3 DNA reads TGTGCCAGTAAGGACAGTTTTGTTTCACCCCTCCACTTT.

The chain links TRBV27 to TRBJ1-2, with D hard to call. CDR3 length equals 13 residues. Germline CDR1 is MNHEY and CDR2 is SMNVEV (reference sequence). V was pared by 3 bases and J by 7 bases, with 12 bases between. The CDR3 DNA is TGTGCCAGCAGTTTGGCACGCCATGGTGGCTACACCTTC. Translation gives CASSLARHGGYTF.

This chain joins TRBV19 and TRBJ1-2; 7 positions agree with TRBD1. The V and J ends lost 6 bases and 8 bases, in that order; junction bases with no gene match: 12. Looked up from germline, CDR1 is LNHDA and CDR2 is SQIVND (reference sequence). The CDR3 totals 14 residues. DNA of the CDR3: TGTGCCAGTAGCACAGGGACAGCCCTCTTGGGCTACACCTTC. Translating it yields CASSTGTALLGYTF.

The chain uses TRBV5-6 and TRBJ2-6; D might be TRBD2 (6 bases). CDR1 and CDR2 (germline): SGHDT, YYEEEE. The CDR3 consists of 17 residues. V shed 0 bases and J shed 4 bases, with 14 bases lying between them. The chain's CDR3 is CASSLGGQGGGANVLTF. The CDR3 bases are TGTGCCAGCAGCTTGGGGGGTCAGGGAGGCGGGGCCAACGTCCTGACTTTC.

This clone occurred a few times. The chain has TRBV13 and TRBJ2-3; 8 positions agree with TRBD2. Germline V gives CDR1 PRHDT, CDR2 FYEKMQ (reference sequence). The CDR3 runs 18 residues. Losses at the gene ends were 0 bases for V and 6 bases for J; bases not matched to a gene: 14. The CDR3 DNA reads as TGTGCCAGCAGCTTAGGATCGAGCTTAGCGGGGACGGATGATACGCAGTATTTT. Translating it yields CASSLGSSLAGTDDTQYF. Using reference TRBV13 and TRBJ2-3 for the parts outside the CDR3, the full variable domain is AAGVIQSPRHLIKEKRETATLKCYPIPRHDTVYWYQQGPGQDPQFLISFYEKMQSDKGSIPDRFSAQQFSDYHSELNMSSLELGDSALYFCASSLGSSLAGTDDTQYFGPGTRLTVL.

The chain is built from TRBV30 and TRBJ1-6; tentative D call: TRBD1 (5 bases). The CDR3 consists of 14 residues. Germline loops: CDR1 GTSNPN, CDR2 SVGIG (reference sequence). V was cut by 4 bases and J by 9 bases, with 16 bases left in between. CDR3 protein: CAWIHRGGASPLHF. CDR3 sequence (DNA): TGTGCCTGGATCCATAGGGGTGGTGCTTCACCCCTCCACTTT. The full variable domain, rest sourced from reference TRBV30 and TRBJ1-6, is SQTIHQWPATLVQPVGSPLSLECTVEGTSNPNLYWYRQAAGRGLQLLFYSVGIGQISSEVPQNLSASRPQDRQFILSSKKLLLSDSGFYLCAWIHRGGASPLHFGNGTRLTVT.

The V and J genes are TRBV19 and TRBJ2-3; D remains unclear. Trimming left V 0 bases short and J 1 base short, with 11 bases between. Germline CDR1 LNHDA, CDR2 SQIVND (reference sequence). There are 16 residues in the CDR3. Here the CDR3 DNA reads TGTGCCAGTAGTATAGATCATCGAGAAGGCACAGATACGCAGTATTTT. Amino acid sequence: CASSIDHREGTDTQYF.

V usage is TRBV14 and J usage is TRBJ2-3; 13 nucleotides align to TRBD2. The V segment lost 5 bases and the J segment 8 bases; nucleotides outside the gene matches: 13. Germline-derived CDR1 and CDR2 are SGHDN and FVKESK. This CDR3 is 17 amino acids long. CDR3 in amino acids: CASSTRLLAGGPGTQYF. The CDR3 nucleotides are TGTGCCAGCAGCACTCGCCTACTAGCGGGGGGGCCGGGTACGCAGTATTTT.